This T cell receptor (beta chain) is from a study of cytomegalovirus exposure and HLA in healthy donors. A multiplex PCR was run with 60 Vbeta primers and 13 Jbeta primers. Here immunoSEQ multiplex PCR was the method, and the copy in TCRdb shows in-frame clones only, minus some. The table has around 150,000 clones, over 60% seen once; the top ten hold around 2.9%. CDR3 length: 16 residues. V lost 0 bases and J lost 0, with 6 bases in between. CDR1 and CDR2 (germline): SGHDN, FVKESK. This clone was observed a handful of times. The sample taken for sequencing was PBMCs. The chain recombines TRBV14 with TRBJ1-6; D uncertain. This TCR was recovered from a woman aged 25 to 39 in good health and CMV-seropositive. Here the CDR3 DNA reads TGTGCCAGCAGCCAAGATTTCGGCTCCTATAATTCACCCCTCCACTTT. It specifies CASSQDFGSYNSPLHF.